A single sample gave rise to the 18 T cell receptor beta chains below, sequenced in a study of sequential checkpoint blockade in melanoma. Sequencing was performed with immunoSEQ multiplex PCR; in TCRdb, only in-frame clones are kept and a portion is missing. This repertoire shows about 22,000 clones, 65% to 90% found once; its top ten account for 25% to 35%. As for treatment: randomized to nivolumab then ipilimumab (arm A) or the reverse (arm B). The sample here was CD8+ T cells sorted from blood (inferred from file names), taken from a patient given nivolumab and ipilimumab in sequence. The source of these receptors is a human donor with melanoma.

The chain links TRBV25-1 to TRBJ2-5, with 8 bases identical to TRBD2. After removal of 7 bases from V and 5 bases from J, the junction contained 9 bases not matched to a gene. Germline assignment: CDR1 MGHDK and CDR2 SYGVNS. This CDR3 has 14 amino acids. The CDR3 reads CASNPSGGLETQYF. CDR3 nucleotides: TGTGCCAGCAACCCCTCGGGGGGGCTGGAGACCCAGTACTTC.

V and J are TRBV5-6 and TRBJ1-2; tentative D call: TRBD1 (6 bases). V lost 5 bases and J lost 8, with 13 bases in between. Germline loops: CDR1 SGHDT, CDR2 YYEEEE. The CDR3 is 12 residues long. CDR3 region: CASRLYREGYTF. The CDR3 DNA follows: TGTGCCAGCAGGTTGTACAGGGAAGGCTACACCTTC.

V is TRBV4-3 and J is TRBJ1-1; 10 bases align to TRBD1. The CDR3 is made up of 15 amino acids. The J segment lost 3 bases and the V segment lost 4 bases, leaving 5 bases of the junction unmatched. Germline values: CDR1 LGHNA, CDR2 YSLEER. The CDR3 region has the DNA TGCGCCAGCAGCCTGCCGGACAGGGGGGACACTGAAGCTTTCTTT. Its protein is CASSLPDRGDTEAFF.

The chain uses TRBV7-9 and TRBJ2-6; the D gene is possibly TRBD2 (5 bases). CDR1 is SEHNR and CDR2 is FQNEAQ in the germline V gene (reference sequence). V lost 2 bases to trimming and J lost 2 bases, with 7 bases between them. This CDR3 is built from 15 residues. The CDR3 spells CASSLSGTGANVLTF. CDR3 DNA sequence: TGTGCCAGCAGCTTATCGGGAACTGGGGCCAACGTCCTGACTTTC. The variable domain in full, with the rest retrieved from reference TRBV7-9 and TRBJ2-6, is DTGVSQNPRHKITKRGQNVTFRCDPISEHNRLYWYRQTLGQGPEFLTYFQNEAQLEKSRLLSDRFSAERPKGSFSTLEIQRTEQGDSAMYLCASSLSGTGANVLTFGAGSRLTVL.

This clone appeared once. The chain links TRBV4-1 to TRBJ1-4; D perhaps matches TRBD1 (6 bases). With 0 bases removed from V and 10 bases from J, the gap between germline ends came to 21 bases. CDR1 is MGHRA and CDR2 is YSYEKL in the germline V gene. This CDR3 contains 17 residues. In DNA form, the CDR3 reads TGCGCCAGCAGCCAAGACCGTCGCGGGGGGACATCCCTAAAACTGTTTTTT. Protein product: CASSQDRRGGTSLKLFF.

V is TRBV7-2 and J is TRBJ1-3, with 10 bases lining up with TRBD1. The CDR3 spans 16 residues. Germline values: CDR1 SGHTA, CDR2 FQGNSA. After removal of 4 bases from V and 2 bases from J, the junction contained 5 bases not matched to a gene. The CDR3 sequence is CASSSAGQGPGNTIYF. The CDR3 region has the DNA TGTGCCAGCAGCTCAGCGGGACAGGGGCCTGGAAACACCATATATTTT.

The CDR3 DNA reads as TGTGCCAGCAGCGACACGGCTTCAGATACGCAGTATTTT. This codes for CASSDTASDTQYF. The chain couples TRBV5-4 to TRBJ2-3; D not resolved. CDR1 and CDR2 from the germline V gene are SGHNT and YYREEE (reference sequence). This CDR3 spans 13 amino acids. V was clipped by 4 bases and J by 4 bases, with 10 bases between them.

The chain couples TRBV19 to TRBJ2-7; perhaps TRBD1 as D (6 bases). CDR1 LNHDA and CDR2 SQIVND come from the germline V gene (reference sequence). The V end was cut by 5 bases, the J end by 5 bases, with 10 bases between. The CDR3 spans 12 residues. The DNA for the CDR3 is TGTGCCAGTAGTCGAACAGGGCACGAGCAGTACTTC. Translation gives CASSRTGHEQYF.

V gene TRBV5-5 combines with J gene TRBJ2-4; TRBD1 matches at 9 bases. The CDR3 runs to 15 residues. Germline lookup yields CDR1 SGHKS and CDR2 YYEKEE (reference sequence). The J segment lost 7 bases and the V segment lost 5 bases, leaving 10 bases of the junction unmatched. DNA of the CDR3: TGTGCCAGCAGTCTCCGGGACAGGGATATGAACATTCAGTACTTC. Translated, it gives CASSLRDRDMNIQYF. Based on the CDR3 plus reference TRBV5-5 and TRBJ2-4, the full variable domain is DAGVTQSPTHLIKTRGQQVTLRCSPISGHKSVSWYQQVLGQGPQFIFQYYEKEERGRGNFPDRFSARQFPNYSSELNVNALLLGDSALYLCASSLRDRDMNIQYFGAGTRLSVL.

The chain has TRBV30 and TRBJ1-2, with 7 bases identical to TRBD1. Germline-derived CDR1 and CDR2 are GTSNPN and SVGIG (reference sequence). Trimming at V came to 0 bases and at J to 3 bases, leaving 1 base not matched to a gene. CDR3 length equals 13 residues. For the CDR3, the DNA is TGTGCCTGGAGTGTAGACAGGGACTATGGCTACACCTTC. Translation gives CAWSVDRDYGYTF.

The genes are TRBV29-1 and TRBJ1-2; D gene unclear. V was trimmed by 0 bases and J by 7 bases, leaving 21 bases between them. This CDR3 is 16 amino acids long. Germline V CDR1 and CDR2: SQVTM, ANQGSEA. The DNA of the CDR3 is TGCAGCGTTGAAGATTTTAGTCGCGACGGGTACTCTGGCTACACCTTC. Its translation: CSVEDFSRDGYSGYTF.

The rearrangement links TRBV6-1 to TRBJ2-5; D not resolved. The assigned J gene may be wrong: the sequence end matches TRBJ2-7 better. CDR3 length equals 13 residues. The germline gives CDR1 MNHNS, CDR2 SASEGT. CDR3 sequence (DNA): TGTGCCAGCAGACTCCCGAGCTCCTACGAGCAGTACTTC. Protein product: CASRLPSSYEQYF.

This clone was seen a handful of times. The CDR3 DNA follows: TGTGCCAGCAGGTCGGGACAGGGGAACGGAAACACCATATATTTT. This translates into CASRSGQGNGNTIYF. J is TRBJ1-3 and V is TRBV6-6, with 10 bases matching TRBD1. The germline V gene has CDR1 MNHNY and CDR2 SVGAGI (reference sequence). The CDR3 extends over 15 amino acids. The J segment lost 4 bases and the V segment lost 6 bases, leaving 6 bases of the junction unmatched.

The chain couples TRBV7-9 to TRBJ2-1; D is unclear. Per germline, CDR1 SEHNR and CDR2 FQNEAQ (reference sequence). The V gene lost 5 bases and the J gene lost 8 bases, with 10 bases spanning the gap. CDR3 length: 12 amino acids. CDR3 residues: CASSPLVHEQFF. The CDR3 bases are TGTGCCAGCAGCCCCCTCGTCCATGAGCAGTTCTTC.

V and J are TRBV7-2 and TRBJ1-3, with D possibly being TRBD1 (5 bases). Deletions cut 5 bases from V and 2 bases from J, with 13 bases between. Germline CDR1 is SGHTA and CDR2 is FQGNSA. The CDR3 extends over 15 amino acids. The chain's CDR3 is CASSPWGEAGNTIYF. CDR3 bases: TGTGCCAGCAGCCCCTGGGGGGAGGCTGGAAACACCATATATTTT.

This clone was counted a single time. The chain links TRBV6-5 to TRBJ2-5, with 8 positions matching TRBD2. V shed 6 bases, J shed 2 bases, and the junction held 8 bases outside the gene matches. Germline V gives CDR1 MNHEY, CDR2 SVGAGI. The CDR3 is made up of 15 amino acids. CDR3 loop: CASRILAETQETQYF. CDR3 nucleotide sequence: TGTGCCAGCAGAATACTAGCGGAAACACAAGAGACCCAGTACTTC.

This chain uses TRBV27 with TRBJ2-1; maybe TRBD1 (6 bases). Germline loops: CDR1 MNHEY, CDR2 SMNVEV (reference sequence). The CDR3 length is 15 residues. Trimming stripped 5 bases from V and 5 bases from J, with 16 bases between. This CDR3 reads CASSPGWGLNNEQFF. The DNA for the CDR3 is TGTGCCAGCAGTCCGGGCTGGGGGCTGAACAATGAGCAGTTCTTC.

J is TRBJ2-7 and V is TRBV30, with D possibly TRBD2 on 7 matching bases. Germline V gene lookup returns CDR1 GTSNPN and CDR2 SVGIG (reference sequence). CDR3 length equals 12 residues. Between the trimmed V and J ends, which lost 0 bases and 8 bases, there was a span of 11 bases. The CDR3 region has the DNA TGTGCCTGGAGTGTAGGGGGGGCGAAGCAGTACTTC. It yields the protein CAWSVGGAKQYF.